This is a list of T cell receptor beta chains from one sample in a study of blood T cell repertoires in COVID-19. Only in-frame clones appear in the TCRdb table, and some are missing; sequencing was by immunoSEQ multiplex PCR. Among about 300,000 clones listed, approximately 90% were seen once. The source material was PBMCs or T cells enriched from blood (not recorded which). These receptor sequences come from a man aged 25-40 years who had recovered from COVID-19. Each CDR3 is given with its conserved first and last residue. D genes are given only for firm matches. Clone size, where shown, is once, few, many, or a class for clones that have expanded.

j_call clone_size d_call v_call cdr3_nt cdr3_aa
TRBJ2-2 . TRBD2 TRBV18 TGTGCCAGCTCACCCTTTGGACTAGCAGGAGGGGAGACCGGGGAGCTGTTTTTT CASSPFGLAGGETGELFF
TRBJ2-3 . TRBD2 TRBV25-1 TGTGCCAGCGGGCGGGGGGCAAGGGCAGATACGCAGTATTTT CASGRGARADTQYF
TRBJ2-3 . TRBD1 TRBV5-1 TGCGCCAGCAGCTCGAACCCGGGACAGTCGACAGATACGCAGTATTTT CASSSNPGQSTDTQYF
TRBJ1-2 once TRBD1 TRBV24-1 TGTGCCACTATGGGACAGGGGGACTATGGCTACACCTTC CATMGQGDYGYTF
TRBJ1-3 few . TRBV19 TGTGCCAGTAGACCAACTGGACAGCAAAGGAATGGAAACACCATATATTTT CASRPTGQQRNGNTIYF
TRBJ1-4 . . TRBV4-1 TGCGCCAGCAGCTCACTGGCTGGCAGCGTTAATGAAAAACTGTTTTTT CASSSLAGSVNEKLFF
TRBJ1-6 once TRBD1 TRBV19 TGTGCCAGTAGACCGTACAGGGGAGAATCACCCCTCCACTTT CASRPYRGESPLHF
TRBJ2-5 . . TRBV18 TGTGCCAGCTCGCGACAGTCCCAAGAGACCCAGTACTTC CASSRQSQETQYF
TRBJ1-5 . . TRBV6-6 TGTGCCAGCATTCAAGGGACACCTGTCAATCAGCCCCAGCATTTT CASIQGTPVNQPQHF
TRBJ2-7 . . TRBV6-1 TGTGCCAGCAGTGAAGCCGGGAGTTGGAACGAGCAGTACTTC CASSEAGSWNEQYF
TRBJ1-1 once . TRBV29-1 TGCAGCGTTGGAAGGCAGGATTTCAAGGCTTTCTTT CSVGRQDFKAFF
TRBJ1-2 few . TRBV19 TGTGCCAGTAGTAAGCCCACGAACAGGTGGCGGGAGTATGGCTACACCTTC CASSKPTNRWREYGYTF
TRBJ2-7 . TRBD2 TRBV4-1 TGCGCCAGCAGCCGAGACCGAGTTGTGCTAGCGGGGGGGAAGAACGAGCAGTACTTC CASSRDRVVLAGGKNEQYF
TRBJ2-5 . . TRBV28 TGTGCCAGCAGCGAATCAGGGGCCCGAGAGACCCAGTACTTC CASSESGARETQYF